The T cell receptor (beta chain) under discussion was sequenced for a study of blood T cell repertoires in COVID-19. Study at large: T cells, B-cell-depleted T cells, or PBMCs supplied cDNA or gDNA.

Source study methods: From reference gene primer amplification, estimates of nucleated cell counts were derived. The data were produced by immunoSEQ multiplex PCR, yet TCRdb's version contains in-frame clones alone and is incomplete. V, J and clone size are taken as reported in that table, and D and trimming were inferred from the DNA itself. The sample carries fewer than 350,000 clones, 75% to 90% recorded once. The V gene's germline CDR1 is MGHRA and CDR2 YSYEKL. Germline trimming cut 3 bases from V and 2 bases from J; bases unmatched to any gene: 6. The CDR3 is 15 residues long. The chain recombines TRBV4-1 with TRBJ1-2, with 7 bases that match TRBD1. The sequenced sample was peripheral blood. The sequence derives from a woman in her twenties or thirties who had recovered from COVID-19. This chain's CDR3 is CASSQTPGGNYGYTF. CDR3 nucleotide sequence: TGCGCCAGCAGCCAGACCCCAGGGGGGAACTATGGCTACACCTTC.